What follows are 4 T cell receptor beta chains derived from one specimen sequenced in a study of cytomegalovirus exposure and HLA in healthy donors. The PCR had 60 Vbeta and 13 Jbeta primers. Clones were read by immunoSEQ multiplex PCR, and TCRdb kept only the in-frame ones, dropping some. In total, the table holds 53,000 or so clones. The sequenced sample consisted of PBMCs. These receptors were taken from a man between 18 and 35 years old in good health and CMV-seropositive.

The V call is TRBV5-1, the J call TRBJ2-7; D is possibly TRBD2 (7 bases). This CDR3 comprises 17 residues. The V end was cut by 5 bases, the J end by 0 bases, with 21 bases between. The germline gives CDR1 SGHRS, CDR2 YFSETQ. CDR3: CASSTRLGGLSSYEQYF. The CDR3 region has the DNA TGCGCCAGCAGTACCCGCCTCGGGGGGCTCAGCTCCTACGAGCAGTACTTC.

CDR3 in amino acids: CASRGIGGTGELFF. CDR3 nucleotide sequence: TGTGCCAGCAGAGGTATAGGGGGCACCGGGGAGCTGTTTTTT. The chain joins TRBV27 to TRBJ2-2; D is perhaps TRBD1 (6 bases). Between the trimmed V and J ends, which lost 6 bases and 4 bases, there was a span of 12 bases. Germline V gene data show CDR1 as MNHEY and CDR2 as SMNVEV (reference sequence). CDR3 length equals 14 residues.

Notes on this clone: A junction end diverges from the germline sequence, so it may reflect a read error. CDR3 DNA sequence: TGCGCCAGCAGCGACGGACAGTTTGGGACTAGCGAGCGGTTC. Amino acid sequence: CASSDGQFGTSERF. This chain links TRBV10-2 with TRBJ2-7; 10 bases are a match to TRBD2. Germline values: CDR1 WSHSY, CDR2 SAAADI. This CDR3 is 14 amino acids long.

As DNA, the CDR3 is TGTGCCAGCAGCGTAGGGGTAAGGGGGGGAAATTCACCCCTCCACTTT. As protein: CASSVGVRGGNSPLHF. The chain has TRBV9 and TRBJ1-6, with D tentatively TRBD1 (6 bases). Germline V gene data show CDR1 as SGDLS and CDR2 as YYNGEE. The length of the CDR3 is 16 residues. V was shortened by 0 bases and J by 7 bases, with 14 bases between the two germline ends. Variable domain in full (rest from reference TRBV9 and TRBJ1-6): DSGVTQTPKHLITATGQRVTLRCSPRSGDLSVYWYQQSLDQGLQFLIQYYNGEERAKGNILERFSAQQFPDLHSELNLSSLELGDSALYFCASSVGVRGGNSPLHFGNGTRLTVT.